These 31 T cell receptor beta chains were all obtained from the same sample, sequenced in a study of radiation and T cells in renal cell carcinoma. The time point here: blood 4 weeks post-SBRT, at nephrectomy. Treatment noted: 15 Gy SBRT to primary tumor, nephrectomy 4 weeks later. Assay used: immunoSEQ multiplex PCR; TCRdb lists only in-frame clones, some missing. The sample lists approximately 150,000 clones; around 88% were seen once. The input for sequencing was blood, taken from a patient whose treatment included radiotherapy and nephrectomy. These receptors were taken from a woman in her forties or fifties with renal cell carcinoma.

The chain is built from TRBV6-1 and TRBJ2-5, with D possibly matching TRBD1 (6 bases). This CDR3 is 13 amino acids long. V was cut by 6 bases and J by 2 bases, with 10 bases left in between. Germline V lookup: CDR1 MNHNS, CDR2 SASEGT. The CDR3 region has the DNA TGTGCCAGCAGGCCAGGGGTGCAAGAGACCCAGTACTTC. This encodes CASRPGVQETQYF.

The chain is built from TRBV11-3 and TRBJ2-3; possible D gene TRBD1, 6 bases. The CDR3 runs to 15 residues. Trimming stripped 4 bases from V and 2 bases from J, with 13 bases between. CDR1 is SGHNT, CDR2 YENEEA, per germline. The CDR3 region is CASSSTTGPTDTQYF. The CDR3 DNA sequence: TGTGCCAGCAGCTCGACGACAGGCCCCACAGATACGCAGTATTTT.

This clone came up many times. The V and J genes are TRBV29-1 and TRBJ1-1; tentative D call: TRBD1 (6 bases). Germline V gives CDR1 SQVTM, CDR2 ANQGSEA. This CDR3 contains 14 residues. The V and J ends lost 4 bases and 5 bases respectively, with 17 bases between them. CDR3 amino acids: CSVGELLGGTEAFF. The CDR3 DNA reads TGCAGCGTTGGAGAGCTGCTAGGGGGGACTGAAGCTTTCTTT.

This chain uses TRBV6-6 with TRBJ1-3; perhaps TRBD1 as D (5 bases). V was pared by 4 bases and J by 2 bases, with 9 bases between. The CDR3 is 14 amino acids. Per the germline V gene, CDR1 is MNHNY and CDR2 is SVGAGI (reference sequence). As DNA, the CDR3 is TGTGCCAGCAGTTCGTCAGGGACTGGAAACACCATATATTTT. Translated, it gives CASSSSGTGNTIYF.

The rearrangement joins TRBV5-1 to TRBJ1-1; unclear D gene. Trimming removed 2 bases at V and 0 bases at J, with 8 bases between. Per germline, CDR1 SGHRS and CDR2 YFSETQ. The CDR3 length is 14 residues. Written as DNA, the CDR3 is TGCGCCAGCAGCTTTGAGACCATGAACACTGAAGCTTTCTTT. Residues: CASSFETMNTEAFF.

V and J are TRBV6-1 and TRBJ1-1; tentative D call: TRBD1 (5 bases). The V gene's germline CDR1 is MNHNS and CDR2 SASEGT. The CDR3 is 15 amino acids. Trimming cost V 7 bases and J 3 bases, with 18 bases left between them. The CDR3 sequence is CASTDFPGQDTEAFF. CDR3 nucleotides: TGTGCCAGCACCGACTTTCCAGGGCAGGACACTGAAGCTTTCTTT.

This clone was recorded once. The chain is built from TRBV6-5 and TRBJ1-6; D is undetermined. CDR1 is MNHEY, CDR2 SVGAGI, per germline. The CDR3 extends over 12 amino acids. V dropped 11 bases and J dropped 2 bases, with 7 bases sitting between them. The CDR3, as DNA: TGTGCCTCCCGTCCCTATAATTCACCCCTCCACTTT. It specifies CASRPYNSPLHF.

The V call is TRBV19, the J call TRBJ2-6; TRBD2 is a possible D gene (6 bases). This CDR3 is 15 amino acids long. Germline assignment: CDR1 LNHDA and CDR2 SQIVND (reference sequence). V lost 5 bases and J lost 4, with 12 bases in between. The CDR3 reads CASSYAGIGANVLTF. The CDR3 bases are TGTGCCAGTAGTTATGCGGGGATCGGGGCCAACGTCCTGACTTTC.

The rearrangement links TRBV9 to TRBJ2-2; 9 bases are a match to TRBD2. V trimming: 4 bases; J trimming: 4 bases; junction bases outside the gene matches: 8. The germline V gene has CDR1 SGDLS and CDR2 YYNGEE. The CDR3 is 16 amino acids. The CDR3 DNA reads TGTGCCAGCAGCTTGACTAGCGGTCATGTCACCGGGGAGCTGTTTTTT. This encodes CASSLTSGHVTGELFF.

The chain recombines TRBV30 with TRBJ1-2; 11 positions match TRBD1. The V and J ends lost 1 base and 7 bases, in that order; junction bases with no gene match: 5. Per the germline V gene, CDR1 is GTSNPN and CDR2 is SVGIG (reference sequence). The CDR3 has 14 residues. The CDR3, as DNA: TGTGCCTGGAGTGGGACAGGGGGCGATGGTGGCTACACCTTC. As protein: CAWSGTGGDGGYTF.

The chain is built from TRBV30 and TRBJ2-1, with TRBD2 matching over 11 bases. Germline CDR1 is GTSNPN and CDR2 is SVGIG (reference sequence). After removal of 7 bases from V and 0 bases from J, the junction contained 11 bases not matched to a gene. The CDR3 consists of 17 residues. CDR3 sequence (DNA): TGTGCCTCGACCCCTAGCGGGGGGCCAATCTCCTACAATGAGCAGTTCTTC. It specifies CASTPSGGPISYNEQFF. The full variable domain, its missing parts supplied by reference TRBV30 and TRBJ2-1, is SQTIHQWPATLVQPVGSPLSLECTVEGTSNPNLYWYRQAAGRGLQLLFYSVGIGQISSEVPQNLSASRPQDRQFILSSKKLLLSDSGFYLCASTPSGGPISYNEQFFGPGTRLTVL.

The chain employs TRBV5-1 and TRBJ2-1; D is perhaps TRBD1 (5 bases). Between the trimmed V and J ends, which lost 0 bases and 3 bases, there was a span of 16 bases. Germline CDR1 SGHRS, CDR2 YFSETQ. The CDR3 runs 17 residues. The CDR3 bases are TGCGCCAGCAGCTTGGAGACAGTCCAACCTATCTACAATGAGCAGTTCTTC. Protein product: CASSLETVQPIYNEQFF.

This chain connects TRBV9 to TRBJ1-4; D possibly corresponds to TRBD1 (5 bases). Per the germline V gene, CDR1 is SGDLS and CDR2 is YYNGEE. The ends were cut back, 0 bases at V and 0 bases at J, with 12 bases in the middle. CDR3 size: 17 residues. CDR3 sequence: CASSVDGGGATNEKLFF. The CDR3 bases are TGTGCCAGCAGCGTAGACGGGGGTGGAGCAACTAATGAAAAACTGTTTTTT.

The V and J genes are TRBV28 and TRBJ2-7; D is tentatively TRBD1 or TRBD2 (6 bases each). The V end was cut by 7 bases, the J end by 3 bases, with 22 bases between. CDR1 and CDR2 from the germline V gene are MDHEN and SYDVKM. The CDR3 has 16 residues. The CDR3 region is CASNTLPGGPSYEQYF. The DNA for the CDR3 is TGTGCCAGCAACACCCTCCCTGGGGGGCCGAGCTACGAGCAGTACTTC.

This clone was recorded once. CDR3 loop: CASSEWESLFRHRTQHF. In nucleotides, the CDR3 is TGCGCCAGCAGTGAGTGGGAGTCTCTCTTCCGCCACCGGACCCAGCATTTT. The V call is TRBV10-1, the J call TRBJ1-5, with unresolved D. CDR1 is WNHNN, CDR2 SYGVQD, per germline (reference sequence). V was pared by 1 base and J by 11 bases, with 24 bases between. This CDR3 spans 17 amino acids.

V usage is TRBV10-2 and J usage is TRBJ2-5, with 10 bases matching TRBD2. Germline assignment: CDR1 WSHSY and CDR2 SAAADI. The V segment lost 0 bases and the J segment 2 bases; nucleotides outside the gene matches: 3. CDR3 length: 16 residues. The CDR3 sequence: CASSESRTSGQETQYF. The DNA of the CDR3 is TGCGCCAGCAGTGAGTCAAGGACTAGCGGTCAAGAGACCCAGTACTTC.

Here the CDR3 DNA reads TGCAGACTGGATTGGAACACTGAAGCTTTCTTT. Translated, it gives CRLDWNTEAFF. The chain couples TRBV20-1 to TRBJ1-1; D gene uncertain. This CDR3 has 11 amino acids. Looked up from germline, CDR1 is DFQATT and CDR2 is SNEGSKA (reference sequence).

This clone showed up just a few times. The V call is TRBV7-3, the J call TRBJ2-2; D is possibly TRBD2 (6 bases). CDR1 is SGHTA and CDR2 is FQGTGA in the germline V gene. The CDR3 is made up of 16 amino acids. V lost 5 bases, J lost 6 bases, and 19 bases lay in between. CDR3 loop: CASSPRPPGAAGELFF. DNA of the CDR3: TGTGCCAGCAGCCCAAGACCCCCGGGAGCGGCCGGGGAGCTGTTTTTT.

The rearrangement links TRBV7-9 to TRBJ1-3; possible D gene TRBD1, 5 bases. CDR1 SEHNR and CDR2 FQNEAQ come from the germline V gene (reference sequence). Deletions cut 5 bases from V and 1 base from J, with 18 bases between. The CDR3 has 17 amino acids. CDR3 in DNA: TGTGCCAGCAGCCTATACCGTGGGACCGAGTCTGGAAACACCATATATTTT. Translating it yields CASSLYRGTESGNTIYF. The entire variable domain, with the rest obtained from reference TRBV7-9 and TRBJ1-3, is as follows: DTGVSQNPRHKITKRGQNVTFRCDPISEHNRLYWYRQTLGQGPEFLTYFQNEAQLEKSRLLSDRFSAERPKGSFSTLEIQRTEQGDSAMYLCASSLYRGTESGNTIYFGEGSWLTVV.

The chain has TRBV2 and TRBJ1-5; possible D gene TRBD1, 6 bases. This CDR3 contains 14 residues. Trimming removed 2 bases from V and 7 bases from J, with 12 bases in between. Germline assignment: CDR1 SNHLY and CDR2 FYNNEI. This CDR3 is CASSESGGGQPQHF. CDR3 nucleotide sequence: TGTGCCAGCAGTGAATCGGGGGGCGGGCAGCCCCAGCATTTT.

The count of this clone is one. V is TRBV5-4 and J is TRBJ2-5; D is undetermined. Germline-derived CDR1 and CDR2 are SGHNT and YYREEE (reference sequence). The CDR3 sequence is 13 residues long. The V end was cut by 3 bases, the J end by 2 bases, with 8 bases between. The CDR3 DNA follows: TGTGCCAGCAGCTCGGCCTTTCAAGAGACCCAGTACTTC. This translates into CASSSAFQETQYF.

CDR3 sequence (DNA): TGTGCCAGTAGCGAAGGGGGATCCTATGGCTACACCTTC. Translation: CASSEGGSYGYTF. The rearrangement links TRBV19 to TRBJ1-2, with D perhaps matching TRBD1 (6 bases). Germline V gene lookup returns CDR1 LNHDA and CDR2 SQIVND (reference sequence). The CDR3 is made up of 13 amino acids. V was cut by 6 bases and J by 4 bases, with 12 bases left in between.

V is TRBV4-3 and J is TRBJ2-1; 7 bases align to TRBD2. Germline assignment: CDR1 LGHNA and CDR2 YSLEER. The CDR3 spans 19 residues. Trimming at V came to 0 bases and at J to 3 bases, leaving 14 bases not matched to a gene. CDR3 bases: TGCGCCAGCAGCCAAGATTTAAGCGGGATAAGAGGGCTCTACAATGAGCAGTTCTTC. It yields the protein CASSQDLSGIRGLYNEQFF.

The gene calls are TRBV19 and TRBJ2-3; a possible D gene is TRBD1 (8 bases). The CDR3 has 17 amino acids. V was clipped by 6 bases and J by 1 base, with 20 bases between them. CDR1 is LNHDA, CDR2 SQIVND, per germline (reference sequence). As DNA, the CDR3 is TGTGCCAGTAGGAGGACAGGGAGGGTCGTCGGCACAGATACGCAGTATTTT. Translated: CASRRTGRVVGTDTQYF.

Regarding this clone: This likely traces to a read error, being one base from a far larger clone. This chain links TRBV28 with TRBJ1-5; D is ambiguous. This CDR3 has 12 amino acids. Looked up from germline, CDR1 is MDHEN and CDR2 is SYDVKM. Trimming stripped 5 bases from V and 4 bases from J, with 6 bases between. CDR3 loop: CASSERNQPQHF. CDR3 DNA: TGTGCCAGCAGTGAAAGGAATCAGCCCCAGCATTTT.

The CDR3 region has the DNA TGTGCCAGCAGCTTGTCGGGGGGTCCCAATTCACCCCTCCACTTT. Protein product: CASSLSGGPNSPLHF. The chain recombines TRBV5-5 with TRBJ1-6; maybe TRBD1 (5 bases). The CDR3 sequence is 15 residues long. The germline gives CDR1 SGHKS, CDR2 YYEKEE (reference sequence). Trimming removed 1 base at V and 7 bases at J, with 12 bases between.

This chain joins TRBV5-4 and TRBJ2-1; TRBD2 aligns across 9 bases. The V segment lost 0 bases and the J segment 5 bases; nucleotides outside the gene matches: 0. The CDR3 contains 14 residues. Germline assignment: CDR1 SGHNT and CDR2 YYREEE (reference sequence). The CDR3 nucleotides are TGTGCCAGCAGCTTGGGCGGGGGGGACAATGAGCAGTTCTTC. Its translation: CASSLGGGDNEQFF.

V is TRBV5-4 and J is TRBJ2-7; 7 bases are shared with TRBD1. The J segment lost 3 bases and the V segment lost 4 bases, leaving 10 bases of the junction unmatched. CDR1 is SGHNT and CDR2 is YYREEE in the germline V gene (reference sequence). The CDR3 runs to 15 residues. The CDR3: CASSQGGQIGYEQYF. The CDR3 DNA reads TGTGCCAGCAGCCAAGGGGGACAGATCGGCTACGAGCAGTACTTC.

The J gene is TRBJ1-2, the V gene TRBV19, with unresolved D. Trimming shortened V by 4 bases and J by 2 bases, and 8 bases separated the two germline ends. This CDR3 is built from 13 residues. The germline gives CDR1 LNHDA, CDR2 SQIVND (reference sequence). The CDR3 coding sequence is TGTGCCAGTAGTACGACAACGAACTATGGCTACACCTTC. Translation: CASSTTTNYGYTF.

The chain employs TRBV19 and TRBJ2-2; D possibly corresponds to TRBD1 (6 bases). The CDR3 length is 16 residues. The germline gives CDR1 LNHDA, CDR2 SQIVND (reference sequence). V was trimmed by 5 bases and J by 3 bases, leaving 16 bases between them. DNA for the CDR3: TGTGCCAGTAGTCCCCGACAGGATGGGCACACCGGGGAGCTGTTTTTT. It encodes CASSPRQDGHTGELFF. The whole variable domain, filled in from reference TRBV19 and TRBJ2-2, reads DGGITQSPKYLFRKEGQNVTLSCEQNLNHDAMYWYRQDPGQGLRLIYYSQIVNDFQKGDIAEGYSVSREKKESFPLTVTSAQKNPTAFYLCASSPRQDGHTGELFFGEGSRLTVL.

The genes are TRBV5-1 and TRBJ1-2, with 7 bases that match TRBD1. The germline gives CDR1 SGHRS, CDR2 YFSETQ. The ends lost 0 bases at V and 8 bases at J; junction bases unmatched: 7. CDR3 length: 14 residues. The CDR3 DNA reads TGCGCCAGCAGCTTGGGACAGGGAGGGGTCGGCTACACCTTC. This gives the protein CASSLGQGGVGYTF.